This T cell receptor (beta chain) was sequenced during a study of cytomegalovirus exposure and HLA in healthy donors. Trimming stripped 5 bases from V and 3 bases from J, with 14 bases between. Germline CDR1 and CDR2: MGHDK and SYGVNS. The CDR3 spans 15 residues. Study observations and caveats: A later analysis linked a missense variant in DCLRE1C to the trimming of TCR beta V and J genes. More clonal expansion characterized HLA-associated TCR beta chains than equally common others in a later analysis. There were 160 or so TCR beta chains listed as cytomegalovirus-associated.

The study ran its PCR with 60 Vbeta and 13 Jbeta primers. Repertoires were generated with immunoSEQ multiplex PCR, while TCRdb's copy carries only in-frame clones and drops some. The sample includes over 200,000 clones, 60% to 80% of them seen just once. This clone was counted once. Its target is not known. Sequencing was carried out using PBMCs. This chain links TRBV25-1 with TRBJ1-5, with D possibly TRBD1 on 5 matching bases. The TCR comes from a male donor in good health and CMV-seronegative. The CDR3 bases are TGTGCCAGCAGTTTTGGGGGGGGTAACAATCAGCCCCAGCATTTT. This translates into CASSFGGGNNQPQHF.